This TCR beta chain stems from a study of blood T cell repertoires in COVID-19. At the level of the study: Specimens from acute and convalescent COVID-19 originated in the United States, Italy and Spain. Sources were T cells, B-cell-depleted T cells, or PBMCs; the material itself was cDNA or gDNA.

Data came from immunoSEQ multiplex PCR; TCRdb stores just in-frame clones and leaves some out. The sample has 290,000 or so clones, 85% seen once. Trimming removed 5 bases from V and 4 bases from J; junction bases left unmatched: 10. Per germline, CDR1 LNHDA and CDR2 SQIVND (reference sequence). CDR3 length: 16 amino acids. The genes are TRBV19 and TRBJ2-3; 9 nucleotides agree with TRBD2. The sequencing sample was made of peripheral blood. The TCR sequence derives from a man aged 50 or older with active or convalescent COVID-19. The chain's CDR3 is CASSPTAAGGSDTQYF. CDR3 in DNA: TGTGCCAGTAGTCCCACCGCGGCGGGAGGGTCAGATACGCAGTATTTT.